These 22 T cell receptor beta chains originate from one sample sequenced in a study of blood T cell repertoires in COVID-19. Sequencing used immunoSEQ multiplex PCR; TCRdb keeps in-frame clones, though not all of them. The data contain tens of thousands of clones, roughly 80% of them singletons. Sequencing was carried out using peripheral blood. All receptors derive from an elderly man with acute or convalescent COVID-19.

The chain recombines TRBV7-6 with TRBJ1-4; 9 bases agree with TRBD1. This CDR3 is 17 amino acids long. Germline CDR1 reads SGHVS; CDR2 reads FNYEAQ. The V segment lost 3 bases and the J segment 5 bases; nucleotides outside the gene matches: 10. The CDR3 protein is CASSFPGQGSRNEKLFF. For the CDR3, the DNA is TGTGCCAGCAGCTTTCCGGGACAGGGCTCGAGAAATGAAAAACTGTTTTTT. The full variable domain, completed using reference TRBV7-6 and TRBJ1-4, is GAGVSQSPRYKVTKRGQDVALRCDPISGHVSLYWYRQALGQGPEFLTYFNYEAQQDKSGLPNDRFSAERPEGSISTLTIQRTEQRDSAMYRCASSFPGQGSRNEKLFFGSGTQLSVL.

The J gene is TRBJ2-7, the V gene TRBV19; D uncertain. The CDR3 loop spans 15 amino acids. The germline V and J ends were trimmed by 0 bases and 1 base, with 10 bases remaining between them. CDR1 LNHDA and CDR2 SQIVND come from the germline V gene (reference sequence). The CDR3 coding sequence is TGTGCCAGTAGTATAGACAACTCGGTTTCCTACGAGCAGTACTTC. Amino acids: CASSIDNSVSYEQYF.

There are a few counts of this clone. The CDR3 here is CASSYGGQAFNEQFF. The CDR3 DNA follows: TGTGCCAGCAGTTACGGGGGACAGGCCTTCAATGAGCAGTTCTTC. The chain is built from TRBV6-5 and TRBJ2-1, with 8 bases identical to TRBD1. CDR3 length: 15 amino acids. The V gene's germline CDR1 is MNHEY and CDR2 SVGAGI. Trimming removed 2 bases from V and 6 bases from J; junction bases left unmatched: 6.

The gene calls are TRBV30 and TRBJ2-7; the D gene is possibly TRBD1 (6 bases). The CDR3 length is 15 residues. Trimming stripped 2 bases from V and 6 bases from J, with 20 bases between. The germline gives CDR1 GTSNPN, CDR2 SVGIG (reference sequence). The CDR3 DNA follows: TGTGCCTGGAGTCCAGAGGGATACAGGGATGGCGAGCAGTACTTC. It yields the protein CAWSPEGYRDGEQYF.

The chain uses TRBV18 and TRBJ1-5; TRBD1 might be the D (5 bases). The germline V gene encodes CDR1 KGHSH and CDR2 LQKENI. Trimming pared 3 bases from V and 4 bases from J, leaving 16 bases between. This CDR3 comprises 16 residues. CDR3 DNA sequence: TGTGCCAGCTCACCCTTTTCCGACAGAAATAATCAGCCCCAGCATTTT. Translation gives CASSPFSDRNNQPQHF.

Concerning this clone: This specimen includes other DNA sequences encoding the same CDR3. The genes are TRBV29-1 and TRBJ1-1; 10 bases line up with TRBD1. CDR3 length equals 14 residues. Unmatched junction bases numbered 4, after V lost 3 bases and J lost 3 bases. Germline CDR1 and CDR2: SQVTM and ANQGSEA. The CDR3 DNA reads TGCAGCGTTGAGGGGGACAGGGGAGACACTGAAGCTTTCTTT. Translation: CSVEGDRGDTEAFF.

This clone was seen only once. The DNA for the CDR3 is TGTGCCAGCATCCCAGGCCTCCGGGGTGAAAAACTGTTTTTT. Its translation: CASIPGLRGEKLFF. The rearrangement uses TRBV2 and TRBJ1-4; D unresolved. CDR1 is SNHLY and CDR2 is FYNNEI in the germline V gene. The CDR3 contains 14 residues. V lost 7 bases, J lost 7 bases, and 16 bases lay in between.

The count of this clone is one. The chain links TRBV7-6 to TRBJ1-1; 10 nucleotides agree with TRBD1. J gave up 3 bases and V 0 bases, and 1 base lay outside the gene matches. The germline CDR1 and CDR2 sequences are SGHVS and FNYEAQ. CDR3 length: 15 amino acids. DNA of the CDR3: TGTGCCAGCAGCTTAGCGGGGACAGGGGACACTGAAGCTTTCTTT. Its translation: CASSLAGTGDTEAFF.

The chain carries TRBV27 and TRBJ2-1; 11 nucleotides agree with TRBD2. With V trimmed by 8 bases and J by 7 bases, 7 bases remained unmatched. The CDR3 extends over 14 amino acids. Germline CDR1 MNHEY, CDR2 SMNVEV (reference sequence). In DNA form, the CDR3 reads TGTGCCAGCTGGCGGGGACTAGCGGTGAATGAGCAGTTCTTC. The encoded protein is CASWRGLAVNEQFF.

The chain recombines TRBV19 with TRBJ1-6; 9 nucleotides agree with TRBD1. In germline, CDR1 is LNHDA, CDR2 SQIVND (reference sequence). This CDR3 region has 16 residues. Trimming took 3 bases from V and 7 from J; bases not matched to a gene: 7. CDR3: CASSIERTGVNSPLHF. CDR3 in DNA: TGTGCCAGTAGTATCGAGAGGACAGGGGTAAATTCACCCCTCCACTTT.

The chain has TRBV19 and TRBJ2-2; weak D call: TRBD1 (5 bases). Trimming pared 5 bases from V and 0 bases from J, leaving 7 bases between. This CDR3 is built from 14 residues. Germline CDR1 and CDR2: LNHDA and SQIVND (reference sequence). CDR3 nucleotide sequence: TGTGCCAGTAGTGGACACTCGAACACCGGGGAGCTGTTTTTT. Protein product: CASSGHSNTGELFF.

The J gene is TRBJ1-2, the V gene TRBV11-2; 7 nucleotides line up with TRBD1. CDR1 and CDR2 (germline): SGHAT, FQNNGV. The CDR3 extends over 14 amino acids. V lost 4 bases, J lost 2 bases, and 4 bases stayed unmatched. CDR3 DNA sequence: TGTGCCAGCAGCTCACAGACAGGGAACTATGGCTACACCTTC. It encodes CASSSQTGNYGYTF.

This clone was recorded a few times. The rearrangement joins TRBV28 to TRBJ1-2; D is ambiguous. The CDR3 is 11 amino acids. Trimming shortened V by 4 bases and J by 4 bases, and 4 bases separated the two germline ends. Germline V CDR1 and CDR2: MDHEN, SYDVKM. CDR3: CASSSIYGYTF. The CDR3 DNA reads TGTGCCAGCAGTTCAATCTATGGCTACACCTTC.

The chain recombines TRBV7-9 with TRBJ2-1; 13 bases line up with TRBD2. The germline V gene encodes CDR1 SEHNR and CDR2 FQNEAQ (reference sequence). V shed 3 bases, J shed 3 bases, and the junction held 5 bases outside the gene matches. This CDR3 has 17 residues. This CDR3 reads CASSFAGTSGVYNEQFF. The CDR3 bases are TGTGCCAGCAGCTTTGCGGGGACTAGCGGGGTCTACAATGAGCAGTTCTTC.

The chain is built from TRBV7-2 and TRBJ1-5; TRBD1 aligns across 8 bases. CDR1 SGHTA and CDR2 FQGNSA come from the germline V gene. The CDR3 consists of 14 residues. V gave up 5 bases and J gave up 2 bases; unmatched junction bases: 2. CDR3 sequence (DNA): TGTGCCAGCAGCCAACAGGGGGGCAATCAGCCCCAGCATTTT. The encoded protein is CASSQQGGNQPQHF.

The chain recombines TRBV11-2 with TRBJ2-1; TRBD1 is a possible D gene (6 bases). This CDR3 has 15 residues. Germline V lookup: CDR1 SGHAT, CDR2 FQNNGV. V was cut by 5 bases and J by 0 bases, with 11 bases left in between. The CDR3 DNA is TGTGCCAGCAGCGGGACAACCAGCTCCTACAATGAGCAGTTCTTC. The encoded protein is CASSGTTSSYNEQFF.

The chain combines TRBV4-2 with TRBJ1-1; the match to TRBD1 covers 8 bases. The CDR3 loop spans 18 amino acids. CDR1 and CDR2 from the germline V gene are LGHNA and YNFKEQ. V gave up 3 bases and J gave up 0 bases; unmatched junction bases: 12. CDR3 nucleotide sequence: TGTGCCAGCAGCCACGACGCCCGGGCAGGGGGCTTGAACACTGAAGCTTTCTTT. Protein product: CASSHDARAGGLNTEAFF.

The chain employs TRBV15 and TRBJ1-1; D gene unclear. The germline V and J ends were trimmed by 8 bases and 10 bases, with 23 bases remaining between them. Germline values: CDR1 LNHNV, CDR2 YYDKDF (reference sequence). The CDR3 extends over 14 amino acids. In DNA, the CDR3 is TGTGCCACCTCTCCTGGAAAGACTCACCCGGGAGCTTTCTTT. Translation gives CATSPGKTHPGAFF.

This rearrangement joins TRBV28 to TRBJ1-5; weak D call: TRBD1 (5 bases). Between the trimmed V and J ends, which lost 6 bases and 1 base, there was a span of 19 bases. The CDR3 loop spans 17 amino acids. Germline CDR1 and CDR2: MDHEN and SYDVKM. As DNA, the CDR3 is TGTGCCAGCAGCGCCGGAGGGGCCCCAAGGAGCAATCAGCCCCAGCATTTT. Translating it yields CASSAGGAPRSNQPQHF.

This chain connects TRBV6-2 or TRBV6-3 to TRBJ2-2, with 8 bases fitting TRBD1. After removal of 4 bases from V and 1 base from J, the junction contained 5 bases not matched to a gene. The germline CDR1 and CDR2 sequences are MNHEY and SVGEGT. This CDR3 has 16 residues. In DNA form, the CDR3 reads TGTGCCAGCAGTTCTTCAGGACAGGGGAACACCGGGGAGCTGTTTTTT. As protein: CASSSSGQGNTGELFF.

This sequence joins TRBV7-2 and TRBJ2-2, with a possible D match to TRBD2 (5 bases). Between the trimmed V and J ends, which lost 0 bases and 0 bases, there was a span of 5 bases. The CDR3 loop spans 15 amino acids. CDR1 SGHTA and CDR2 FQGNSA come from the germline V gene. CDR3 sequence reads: CASSLAGANTGELFF. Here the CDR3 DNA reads TGTGCCAGCAGCTTAGCGGGAGCGAACACCGGGGAGCTGTTTTTT.

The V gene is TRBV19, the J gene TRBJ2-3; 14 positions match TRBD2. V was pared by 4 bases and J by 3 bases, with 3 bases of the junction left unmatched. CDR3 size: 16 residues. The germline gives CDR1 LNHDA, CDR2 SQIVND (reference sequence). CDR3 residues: CASSTGLAGGTDTQYF. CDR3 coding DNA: TGTGCCAGTAGTACCGGACTAGCGGGAGGTACAGATACGCAGTATTTT. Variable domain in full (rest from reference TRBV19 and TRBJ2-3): DGGITQSPKYLFRKEGQNVTLSCEQNLNHDAMYWYRQDPGQGLRLIYYSQIVNDFQKGDIAEGYSVSREKKESFPLTVTSAQKNPTAFYLCASSTGLAGGTDTQYFGPGTRLTVL.